The clone carrying this TCR beta chain has ten or more counts. Germline CDR1 is MGHRA and CDR2 is YSYEKL. The V gene lost 0 bases and the J gene lost 3 bases, with 5 bases spanning the gap. This CDR3 has 13 amino acids. The data stem from a study of Graves' ophthalmopathy and Graves' hyperthyroidism. Amplification targeted the TCR beta CDR3 regions, with RNA transcripts as the source material. HTBI primers served in a first-round RT-PCR, which a second-round multiplex PCR followed. TCRdb reanalysed the multiplex PCR reads using MiXCR and keeps one entry per CDR3 protein. The sample shows about 400,000 distinct CDR3 sequences, about 21% of them seen only once.

V is TRBV4-1 and J is TRBJ1-1; D is ambiguous. This clonotype originated in a woman younger than 35 with stable Graves' hyperthyroidism. The sample consisted of peripheral blood. CDR3 coding DNA: TGCGCCAGCAGCCAAGATATGGACACTGAAGCTTTCTTT. Amino acids: CASSQDMDTEAFF.